One T cell receptor (beta chain) is described in this entry. Its antigen is not known. The naive CD8+ gate required CD45RO-CCR7+CD27+CD95- phenotype. Per the germline V gene, CDR1 is DFQATT and CDR2 is SNEGSKA (reference sequence). The CDR3 has 11 amino acids. The data derive from a study of CXCR3-negative and CXCR3-positive naive CD8 T cells. Study information: The TRB read total, roughly 140 million, broke down to about 1.5 +/- 0.3 million reads per library. Study-wide findings and caveats: Fresh PBMCs went into most assays, and CXCR3 expression partly declined after cryopreservation. Naive cells used TRBV-TRBJ genes in much the same way whether CXCR3-negative or CXCR3-positive; memory cells did not.

5' RACE that incorporated UMI labels was used to prepare the TRB cDNA libraries. No DNA is given; TCRdb re-called the 5' RACE reads and lists each CDR3 protein once. This table holds about 130,000 distinct CDR3 sequences. The clonotype was recovered from a human donor in good health. Some clones in this sample may be carry-over from other donors' samples. The sequenced material came from naive CXCR3- CD8+ T cells from blood. The subset denotes: CD45RO-CCR7+CD27+CD95- naive CD8+ T cells lacking CXCR3 (TNR3-). The V gene is TRBV20-1, the J gene TRBJ1-1. The CDR3 spells CSAPGYTEAFF.